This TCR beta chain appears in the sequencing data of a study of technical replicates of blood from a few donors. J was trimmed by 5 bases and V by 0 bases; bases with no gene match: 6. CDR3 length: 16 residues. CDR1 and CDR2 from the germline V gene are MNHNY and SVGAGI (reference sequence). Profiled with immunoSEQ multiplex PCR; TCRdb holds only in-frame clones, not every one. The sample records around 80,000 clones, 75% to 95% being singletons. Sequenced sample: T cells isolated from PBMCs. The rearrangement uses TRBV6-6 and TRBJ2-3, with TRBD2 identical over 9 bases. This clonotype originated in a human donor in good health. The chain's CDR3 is CASSYSAGGPLDTQYF. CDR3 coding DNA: TGTGCCAGCAGTTACTCTGCGGGAGGGCCATTAGATACGCAGTATTTT.